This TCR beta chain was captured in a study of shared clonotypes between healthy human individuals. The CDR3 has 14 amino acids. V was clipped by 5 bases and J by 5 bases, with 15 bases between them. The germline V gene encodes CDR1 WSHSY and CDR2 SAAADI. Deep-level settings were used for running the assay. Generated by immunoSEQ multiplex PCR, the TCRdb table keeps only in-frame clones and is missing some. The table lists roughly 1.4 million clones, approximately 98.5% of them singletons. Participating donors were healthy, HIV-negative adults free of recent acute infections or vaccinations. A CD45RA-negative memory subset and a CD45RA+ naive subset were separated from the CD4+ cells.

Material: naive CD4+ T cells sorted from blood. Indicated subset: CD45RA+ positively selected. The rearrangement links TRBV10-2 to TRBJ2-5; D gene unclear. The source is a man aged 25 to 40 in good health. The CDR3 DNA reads TGCGCCAGCAGTCCACTTGCGGAGTGGGAGACCCAGTACTTC. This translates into CASSPLAEWETQYF.